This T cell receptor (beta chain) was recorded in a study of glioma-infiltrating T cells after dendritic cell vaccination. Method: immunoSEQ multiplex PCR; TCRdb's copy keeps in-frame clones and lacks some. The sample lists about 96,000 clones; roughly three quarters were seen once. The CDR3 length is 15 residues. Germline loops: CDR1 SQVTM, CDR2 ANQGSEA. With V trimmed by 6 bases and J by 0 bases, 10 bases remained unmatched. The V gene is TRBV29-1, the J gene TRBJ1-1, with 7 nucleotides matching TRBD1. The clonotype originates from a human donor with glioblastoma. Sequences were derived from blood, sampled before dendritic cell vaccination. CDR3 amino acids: CSVRRGPGMNTEAFF. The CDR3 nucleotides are TGCAGCGTAAGGAGGGGGCCCGGCATGAACACTGAAGCTTTCTTT.